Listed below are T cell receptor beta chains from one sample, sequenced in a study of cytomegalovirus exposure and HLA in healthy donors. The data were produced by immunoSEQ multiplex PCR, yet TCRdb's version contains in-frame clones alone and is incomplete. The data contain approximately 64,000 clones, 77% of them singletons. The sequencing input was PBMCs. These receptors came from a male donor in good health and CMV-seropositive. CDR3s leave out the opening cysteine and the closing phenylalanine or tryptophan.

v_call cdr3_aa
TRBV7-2 ASSFRVGQGNEKLF
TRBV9 ASSKKSSGNTIY
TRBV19 ASSIDWGTRGIGAF
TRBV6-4 ASSSPGGARGYT
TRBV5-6 ASSSPSLFEQY
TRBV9 ASSVGLAGGDTQY
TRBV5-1 ASSLGGTGGYNEQF
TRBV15 ATSTGNTEAF
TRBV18 ASSPPGTVNTEAF
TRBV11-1 ASSSSQDRPYEQY
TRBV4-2 ASSRRGTDSSYNSPLH
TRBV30 AWSDGYGGGAFYGYT
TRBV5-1 ASRGETEQY
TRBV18 ASSPRQTNTEAF
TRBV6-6 ASSYNRGMNTEAF
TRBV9 ASSVGQGTYEQY
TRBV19 ASSMLGRDYQETQY
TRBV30 AWSVLAGGPGELF
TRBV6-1 ASSEGEQVGEQF
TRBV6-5 ASGQGGTSRYEQY
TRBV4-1 ASSQVSPQGSTEQY
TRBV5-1 ASSWAPGQGETQY
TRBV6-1 ASSAPVRQGPQH
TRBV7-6 ASSRALGPPPNTEAF
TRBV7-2 ASSLGAGGQPQH
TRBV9 ASSVESGVVYEQY
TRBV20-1 SASGIGGYT
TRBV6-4 ASSIFRDRGRKRNQPQH
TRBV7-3 ASSLYMNNEQF
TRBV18 ASSPYTGDRNQPQH
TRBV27 ASSLSAGAYNEQF
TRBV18 ASSGGLDNYGYT
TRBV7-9 ASSLALQGQGRGNTIY
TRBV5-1 ASSPLINT
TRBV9 ASSPDRGGADTQY
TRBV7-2 ASRPGTGVMNTEAF
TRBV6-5 ASSYNTLNTEAF
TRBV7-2 ASSLAGSGGKYEQY
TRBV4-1 ASSQGASGPSYEQY
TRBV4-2 ASSPLSPSGPLGGELF
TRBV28 ASSPPIYGYT
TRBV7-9 ASSLWGGEAF
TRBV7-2 ASSPQLATNEKLF
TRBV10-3 AIKTPGEAYTEAF
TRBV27 ASSSRNRGLSEKLF
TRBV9 ASSVGPGNEGYT
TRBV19 ASTSGFYNSPLH
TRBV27 ASRTRIDRRNTEAF
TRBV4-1 ASSASGVGTDTQY
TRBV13 ASSHGTLMNTEAF
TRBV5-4 ASSHRTELGNEQF
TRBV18 ASSPQMDRHEQY
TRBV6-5 ASSRGDFGTDTQY
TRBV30 AWSLPDRVDQPQH